This TCR beta chain originates from a study of control samples from healthy donors and cancer patients. The CDR3 consists of 15 residues. The germline V gene encodes CDR1 MNHEY and CDR2 SVGAGI. V shed 3 bases, J shed 2 bases, and the junction held 3 bases outside the gene matches. Using immunoSEQ multiplex PCR, the repertoire was profiled, and TCRdb retains in-frame clones only, with some absent. The sample carries around 25,000 clones, roughly 91% recorded once. The TCR sequence derives from a man between 50 and 59 years old with lung cancer. Sequences were obtained from PBMCs. V gene TRBV6-5 combines with J gene TRBJ2-7, with 11 nucleotides matching TRBD2. The CDR3 DNA reads as TGTGCCAGCAGTTATAGCGGGGGGGCCACCTACGAGCAGTACTTC. This gives the protein CASSYSGGATYEQYF.